What follows are 31 T cell receptor beta chains derived from one specimen sequenced in a study of OX40 agonist ivuxolimab in advanced cancers. Produced via immunoSEQ multiplex PCR; TCRdb's table is partial and in-frame only. This sample has 50,000 to 65,000 clones, with around 81% found just once. This specimen was CD4+ or CD8+ T cells sorted from blood, taken in a trial of the OX40 agonist ivuxolimab. The source of these receptors is an adult with an advanced solid tumor such as melanoma, head and neck, liver or kidney cancer.

The chain carries TRBV5-1 and TRBJ1-1; TRBD1 might be the D (5 bases). Trimming stripped 0 bases from V and 1 base from J, with 7 bases between. Per the germline V gene, CDR1 is SGHRS and CDR2 is YFSETQ. The CDR3 extends over 14 amino acids. CDR3: CASSLGTGNTEAFF. CDR3 nucleotide sequence: TGCGCCAGCAGCTTGGGAACAGGGAACACTGAAGCTTTCTTT.

The rearrangement links TRBV9 to TRBJ2-1; D gene unclear. V was trimmed by 3 bases and J by 10 bases, leaving 11 bases between them. The CDR3 runs to 12 residues. The germline CDR1 and CDR2 sequences are SGDLS and YYNGEE. The CDR3 spells CASSADPGEQFF. The CDR3 DNA reads as TGTGCCAGCAGCGCAGATCCCGGGGAGCAGTTCTTC. Full variable domain (outside the CDR3, taken from reference TRBV9 and TRBJ2-1): DSGVTQTPKHLITATGQRVTLRCSPRSGDLSVYWYQQSLDQGLQFLIQYYNGEERAKGNILERFSAQQFPDLHSELNLSSLELGDSALYFCASSADPGEQFFGPGTRLTVL.

The chain links TRBV6-5 to TRBJ2-1; 7 bases are a match to TRBD1. Germline CDR1 MNHEY, CDR2 SVGAGI. The CDR3 runs 12 residues. V lost 11 bases and J lost 7; bases outside the gene matches: 8. The CDR3 coding sequence is TGTGCCTGCCGGGACAGAGGGAATGAGCAGTTCTTC. It specifies CACRDRGNEQFF.

The rearrangement uses TRBV30 and TRBJ1-4; the D is unclear. V was trimmed by 0 bases and J by 5 bases, leaving 7 bases between them. The CDR3 runs to 13 residues. The germline V gene has CDR1 GTSNPN and CDR2 SVGIG (reference sequence). The CDR3 spells CAWSVLGNEKLFF. CDR3 nucleotide sequence: TGTGCCTGGAGTGTACTTGGGAATGAAAAACTGTTTTTT.

The genes are TRBV6-5 and TRBJ1-4; TRBD1 agrees at 7 bases. The CDR3 loop spans 13 amino acids. V dropped 5 bases and J dropped 8; count of bases not matched to a gene: 5. Germline CDR1 MNHEY, CDR2 SVGAGI. The CDR3: CASSNRGVEKLFF. CDR3 in DNA: TGTGCCAGCAGTAACAGGGGTGTGGAAAAACTGTTTTTT.

V usage is TRBV7-8 and J usage is TRBJ2-3; D is possibly TRBD1 or TRBD2 (5 bases each). The CDR3 runs 14 residues. V lost 3 bases, J lost 5 bases, and 12 bases lay in between. Germline CDR1 SGHVS, CDR2 FQNEAQ. The CDR3 DNA reads as TGTGCCAGCAGCTTTCGGGACCAGAAAGATACGCAGTATTTT. It encodes CASSFRDQKDTQYF.

The rearrangement uses TRBV6-1 and TRBJ1-2; perhaps TRBD1 as D (6 bases). This CDR3 is built from 13 residues. Germline assignment: CDR1 MNHNS and CDR2 SASEGT. The ends were cut back, 3 bases at V and 8 bases at J, with 13 bases in the middle. DNA of the CDR3: TGTGCCAGCAGTGATTCAGGGGTTGGCGGCTACACCTTC. It specifies CASSDSGVGGYTF.

V is TRBV7-9 and J is TRBJ2-1; unclear D gene. This CDR3 spans 17 amino acids. Trimming cost V 5 bases and J 0 bases, with 17 bases left between them. Per germline, CDR1 SEHNR and CDR2 FQNEAQ (reference sequence). CDR3 in amino acids: CASSPPLRSHSYNEQFF. DNA of the CDR3: TGTGCCAGCAGCCCACCGCTGCGTTCACACTCCTACAATGAGCAGTTCTTC.

The rearrangement uses TRBV7-2 and TRBJ2-3; 9 bases fit TRBD1. Germline V gene sequence: CDR1 SGHTA, CDR2 FQGNSA. The CDR3 covers 16 residues. Trimming cost V 5 bases and J 2 bases; bases outside gene matches: 8. For the CDR3, the DNA is TGTGCCAGCAGCCCTAGGGACAGGGACCTCACAGATACGCAGTATTTT. Encoded protein: CASSPRDRDLTDTQYF.

This chain links TRBV12-5 with TRBJ1-6; D uncertain. The CDR3 is 14 amino acids. The V gene lost 5 bases and the J gene lost 2 bases, with 7 bases spanning the gap. Germline CDR1 and CDR2: LGHNT and FRNRAP. CDR3 bases: TGTGCTAGTGGTCCGGGGACCTATAATTCACCCCTCCACTTT. Translation: CASGPGTYNSPLHF.

CDR3 in amino acids: CASSSDGGRTNEQFF. CDR3 bases: TGTGCCAGCAGCTCAGATGGGGGGCGAACGAATGAGCAGTTCTTC. The rearrangement links TRBV11-2 to TRBJ2-1, with D perhaps assigned TRBD1 or TRBD2 (6 bases each). The germline CDR1 and CDR2 sequences are SGHAT and FQNNGV. The ends were cut back, 4 bases at V and 7 bases at J, with 17 bases in the middle. This CDR3 is 15 amino acids long.

The genes are TRBV6-1 and TRBJ1-2; weak D call: TRBD1 (5 bases). The CDR3 has 13 amino acids. Germline assignment: CDR1 MNHNS and CDR2 SASEGT. The V end was cut by 3 bases, the J end by 8 bases, with 13 bases between. The CDR3 here is CASSDPGRQGYTF. CDR3 bases: TGTGCCAGCAGTGACCCGGGACGTCAGGGCTACACCTTC.

The V gene is TRBV4-1, the J gene TRBJ2-3, with TRBD2 matching over 10 bases. J lost 4 bases, V lost 5 bases, and 12 bases had no gene match. CDR1 and CDR2 (germline): MGHRA, YSYEKL. The CDR3 length is 17 residues. Written as DNA, the CDR3 is TGCGCCAGCAGCATGAGATTCACCGGGACTAGCGCAGATACGCAGTATTTT. The encoded protein is CASSMRFTGTSADTQYF.

V gene TRBV6-1 combines with J gene TRBJ2-7; 8 bases fit TRBD1. The germline V gene has CDR1 MNHNS and CDR2 SASEGT. V gave up 6 bases and J gave up 0 bases; unmatched junction bases: 4. The CDR3 is 14 amino acids. The CDR3 region is CASRPGQDSYEQYF. CDR3 coding DNA: TGTGCCAGCAGGCCGGGACAGGACTCCTACGAGCAGTACTTC.

The chain couples TRBV5-1 to TRBJ1-1; 7 nucleotides align to TRBD1. Per the germline V gene, CDR1 is SGHRS and CDR2 is YFSETQ. The length of the CDR3 is 15 residues. V trimming: 3 bases; J trimming: 5 bases; junction bases outside the gene matches: 10. As DNA, the CDR3 is TGCGCCAGCAGCTATCATATCTCAGGGGGGACTGAAGCTTTCTTT. This gives the protein CASSYHISGGTEAFF.

As for this clone: Other DNA sequences in the sample encode the same CDR3. The chain employs TRBV30 and TRBJ1-2; 7 bases map to TRBD1. V lost 0 bases, J lost 0 bases, and 4 bases stayed unmatched. Germline-derived CDR1 and CDR2 are GTSNPN and SVGIG (reference sequence). The CDR3 runs to 15 residues. The DNA for the CDR3 is TGTGCCTGGAGTGTAGGACAGGTCACTAACTATGGCTACACCTTC. It is translated as CAWSVGQVTNYGYTF.

The chain carries TRBV29-1 and TRBJ1-2; 8 nucleotides match TRBD1. V shed 1 base and J 5 bases; nucleotides not matched to a gene: 9. Germline CDR1 and CDR2: SQVTM and ANQGSEA. The CDR3 extends over 15 amino acids. Here the CDR3 reads CSVEGGGRGRYGYTF. DNA for the CDR3: TGCAGCGTTGAAGGAGGCGGCAGGGGGCGGTATGGCTACACCTTC.

The chain combines TRBV18 with TRBJ2-1, with D unresolved. In germline, CDR1 is KGHSH, CDR2 LQKENI. The V end lost 2 bases, the J end lost 10 bases, and 6 bases lay between the germline ends. This CDR3 contains 11 residues. CDR3 residues: CASSPKSEQFF. The CDR3 nucleotides read TGTGCCAGCTCACCAAAAAGCGAGCAGTTCTTC.

This chain connects TRBV6-5 to TRBJ1-5; 10 nucleotides match TRBD1. This CDR3 region has 15 residues. Germline V gene sequence: CDR1 MNHEY, CDR2 SVGAGI. V was clipped by 6 bases and J by 2 bases; unmatched bases: 4. CDR3 region: CASSLTGGRNQPQHF. CDR3 coding DNA: TGTGCCAGCAGCCTGACAGGGGGCCGCAATCAGCCCCAGCATTTT.

This chain joins TRBV5-1 and TRBJ2-7; D is perhaps TRBD2 (7 bases). The CDR3 has 15 residues. The germline gives CDR1 SGHRS, CDR2 YFSETQ. Deletions cut 3 bases from V and 4 bases from J, with 17 bases between. Here the CDR3 reads CASSSLSGGAYEQYF. In DNA form, the CDR3 reads TGCGCCAGCAGCTCCCTGTCGGGGGGCGCATACGAGCAGTACTTC.

This sequence joins TRBV5-1 and TRBJ2-7; 12 bases are shared with TRBD1. This CDR3 has 14 amino acids. V was pared by 4 bases and J by 6 bases, with 5 bases of the junction left unmatched. CDR1 and CDR2 (germline): SGHRS, YFSETQ. The CDR3: CASSQGTGGREQYF. CDR3 in DNA: TGCGCCAGCAGCCAAGGGACAGGGGGCCGCGAGCAGTACTTC.

The chain recombines TRBV18 with TRBJ2-2; maybe TRBD1 (5 bases). The CDR3 consists of 17 residues. Germline values: CDR1 KGHSH, CDR2 LQKENI. Trimming shortened V by 0 bases and J by 3 bases, and 14 bases separated the two germline ends. The CDR3 sequence: CASSPPDLDRYTGELFF. The CDR3 DNA is TGTGCCAGCTCACCACCGGACCTCGACAGATACACCGGGGAGCTGTTTTTT.

The chain is built from TRBV5-3 and TRBJ1-6; TRBD1 might be the D (6 bases). TRBV5-3 is sorted into the ORF group, with uncertain function. This CDR3 has 16 amino acids. V was cut by 2 bases and J by 8 bases, with 17 bases left in between. CDR3: CARSLSSGGGDSPLHF. The CDR3 DNA follows: TGTGCCAGAAGCTTATCTTCTGGGGGGGGCGATTCACCCCTCCACTTT.

Worth noting for this clone: At one of its ends the junction is not consistent with the germline gene, which may arise from a read error. V is TRBV30 and J is TRBJ2-7; D may be TRBD1 (6 bases). The germline V gene encodes CDR1 GTSNPN and CDR2 SVGIG (reference sequence). This CDR3 comprises 11 residues. CDR3 DNA sequence: TGTGCCTGGAGTGTATCAGGGGAGATGCACTTC. This translates into CAWSVSGEMHF.

V usage is TRBV5-1 and J usage is TRBJ2-1; 7 nucleotides agree with TRBD1. The length of the CDR3 is 14 residues. Germline CDR1 SGHRS, CDR2 YFSETQ. Trimming cost V 5 bases and J 4 bases; bases outside gene matches: 6. The CDR3 here is CASRSGTAYNEQFF. CDR3 coding DNA: TGCGCCAGCAGATCCGGGACAGCTTACAATGAGCAGTTCTTC.

The rearrangement joins TRBV11-1 to TRBJ2-1, with TRBD2 matching 7 bases. J was trimmed by 2 bases and V by 6 bases; bases with no gene match: 7. CDR1 is SGHAT, CDR2 FQDESV, per germline (reference sequence). This CDR3 has 15 residues. CDR3 bases: TGTGCCAGCAGTTTCCAACTAGCGACCTACAATGAGCAGTTCTTC. This encodes CASSFQLATYNEQFF.

The genes are TRBV7-8 and TRBJ2-3; unclear D gene. V lost 0 bases and J lost 2, with 9 bases in between. The CDR3 loop spans 15 amino acids. CDR1 is SGHVS and CDR2 is FQNEAQ in the germline V gene. DNA of the CDR3: TGTGCCAGCAGCTTAGCAGCCCAGAACACAGATACGCAGTATTTT. This translates into CASSLAAQNTDTQYF.

The V call is TRBV9, the J call TRBJ2-3; unclear D gene. Germline loops: CDR1 SGDLS, CDR2 YYNGEE. The CDR3 contains 16 residues. Trimming cost V 4 bases and J 1 base, with 16 bases left between them. As DNA, the CDR3 is TGTGCCAGCAGCCCTCGACTCGGTTGGGGCACAGATACGCAGTATTTT. Its translation: CASSPRLGWGTDTQYF.

The rearrangement uses TRBV5-1 and TRBJ2-6; TRBD1 agrees at 8 bases. Germline CDR1 SGHRS, CDR2 YFSETQ. J lost 1 base, V lost 6 bases, and 3 bases had no gene match. This CDR3 spans 15 amino acids. The DNA of the CDR3 is TGCGCCAGCACTACAGGGGGTTCTGGGGCCAACGTCCTGACTTTC. Protein sequence: CASTTGGSGANVLTF.

The J gene is TRBJ2-7, the V gene TRBV7-2, with D perhaps TRBD2 (7 bases). Germline V gene data show CDR1 as SGHTA and CDR2 as FQGNSA. The CDR3 totals 15 residues. V lost 7 bases, J lost 7 bases, and 23 bases lay in between. The CDR3 reads CASTPEWGGALEQYF. CDR3 sequence (DNA): TGTGCCAGCACCCCCGAATGGGGGGGGGCCTTAGAGCAGTACTTC.

A single count supports this clone. J is TRBJ1-6 and V is TRBV27, with D possibly being TRBD1 (6 bases). Germline V gene data show CDR1 as MNHEY and CDR2 as SMNVEV (reference sequence). The CDR3 runs to 14 residues. Trimming pared 3 bases from V and 8 bases from J, leaving 11 bases between. CDR3 DNA: TGTGCCAGCAGTTTTTCAGGGGAGTATTCACCCCTCCACTTT. Translation: CASSFSGEYSPLHF.